These T cell receptor beta chains were read from a single sample in a study of T cell responses to AZD1222 COVID-19 vaccine. Measured with immunoSEQ multiplex PCR; TCRdb has only the in-frame clones, and not every one. The table shows some 91,000 clones, with 75% to 90% occurring only once. This specimen was peripheral blood, taken on day 0 of AZD1222 vaccination. The source of these receptors is an adult in good health. Each CDR3 is given without its conserved first and last residue.

v_gene	j_gene	CDR3aa
TRBV18	TRBJ2-7	ASSPQDSYYEQY
TRBV10-3	TRBJ2-7	AIRPSQGSHEQY
TRBV15	TRBJ1-6	ATSRAAGGDSPLH
TRBV11-2	TRBJ2-3	ASSFPGPNPTDTQY
TRBV3-1/TRBV3-2	TRBJ2-5	ASSQVSETQY
TRBV7-2	TRBJ1-4	ASSLGNSQGGEKLF
TRBV2	TRBJ1-3	ASRVGSGNTIY
TRBV11-2	TRBJ2-7	ASSPLRRDTKDYEQY
TRBV11-1	TRBJ1-1	ASSFTGPNTEAF
TRBV5-4	TRBJ1-4	ASSSFGTGGEKLF
TRBV2	TRBJ2-7	ASSEGPGGYEQY
TRBV7-3	TRBJ2-5	ASSLGLVVGETQY
TRBV6-5	TRBJ1-2	ASSNPGQTIEGYT
TRBV5-1	TRBJ2-7	ASSLGGQALLYYEQY
TRBV11-2	TRBJ1-3	ASSFAGMSSGNTIY
TRBV3-1/TRBV3-2	TRBJ1-2	ASSQGTGEET
TRBV7-3	TRBJ2-1	ASSLAGGPYNEQF
TRBV9	TRBJ1-1	ASSTGQGSTEAF
TRBV19	TRBJ2-4	ASSINSGGAKNIQY
TRBV27	TRBJ1-1	ASSLYLMNTEAF
TRBV27	TRBJ1-6	ASSWTDPVYSPLH
TRBV9	TRBJ1-2	ASSVDSGELDYGYT
TRBV3-1/TRBV3-2	TRBJ1-1	ASSRIGATEAF
TRBV5-1	TRBJ2-3	ASSPGRDSSTDTQY
TRBV4-1	TRBJ2-2	ASSQVMVGDGELF
TRBV5-6	TRBJ2-7	ASSGEDYTYEQY
TRBV18	TRBJ2-1	ASSPRNKQGATSGGTGNEQF
TRBV13	TRBJ2-7	ASSSTGTGGPYEQY
TRBV11-2	TRBJ2-7	ASSRHPDYEQY
TRBV30	TRBJ2-1	AWSVMLVRSGSQSGRNEQF
TRBV6-2/TRBV6-3	TRBJ2-1	ASSYSRGGGYNEQF
TRBV7-3	TRBJ2-2	ASSLQGPNTGELF
TRBV15	TRBJ1-4	ATSRETGTGDEKLF
TRBV5-1	TRBJ2-7	ASSFSGSGTYEQY
TRBV6-5	TRBJ1-2	ASSYNQGAYGYT
TRBV30	TRBJ2-1	AWSVGLAGGDEQF
TRBV20-1	TRBJ1-4	SASQGKFNEKLF
TRBV6-2/TRBV6-3	TRBJ2-7	ASSYSEQGGEQY
TRBV6-5	TRBJ2-7	ASSYAGETYEQY
TRBV5-1	TRBJ1-4	ASSFVGGNEKLF
TRBV27	TRBJ2-1	ASSLFSQYNEQF
TRBV2	TRBJ1-1	ASREGQNTEAF
TRBV6-5	TRBJ2-3	ASSSRGVSTDTQY
TRBV4-3	TRBJ1-4	ASSHGGGDDEKLF
TRBV24-1	TRBJ2-3	ATSDSGSTDTQY
TRBV11-3	TRBJ2-1	ASSLKLAGRNEQF
TRBV9	TRBJ1-4	ASSVGPTPNEKLF
TRBV2	TRBJ1-5	ASSEVGGAQPQH
TRBV30	TRBJ1-1	AWSQQGVGEAF
TRBV19	TRBJ2-1	ASSPRDRGWNEQF
TRBV5-8	TRBJ2-7	ASSSGQGAYEQY
TRBV7-2	TRBJ2-1	ASSSWGSHYNEQF
TRBV4-2	TRBJ1-2	ASSQERSRGYGYT
TRBV2	TRBJ1-5	ASALLGLHSNQPQH
TRBV10-1	TRBJ2-7	ASQGLAGGKTYEQY
TRBV15	TRBJ2-1	ATSREGGGSYNEQF
TRBV27	TRBJ1-5	ASSFGADNQPQH